The 15 T cell receptor beta chains in this list originate from one sample, sequenced in a study of blood T cells in healthy people across ages (dated by TCRdb to 2013 to 2016). Library preparation used 5' RACE. TCRdb shows the sequencer as Illumina HiSeq 2500. A second roughly 6 to 12 cycle PCR used a sample-barcoded 5' primer and a J-beta primer mix. TCRdb reran the public reads through fastp at Q25 and MiXCR, keeping productive beta chains. When rows share a CDR3 protein, they turn into one entry using the most common DNA and genes. This sample is represented by around 870,000 distinct CDR3 sequences; 29% of them were singletons. Of the sample, approximately 15% falls within the top ten clones. Sequenced input: blood. These TCRs come from a woman over 75 in good health.

This chain links TRBV4-3 with TRBJ1-5; 7 bases agree with TRBD1. Looked up from germline, CDR1 is LGHNA and CDR2 is YSLEER. V shed 3 bases and J 9 bases; nucleotides not matched to a gene: 8. The length of the CDR3 is 14 residues. As DNA, the CDR3 is TGCGCCAGCAGCCAGCCAGAGGGGACAGTGCCCCAGCATTTT. This encodes CASSQPEGTVPQHF.

This clonotype was seen only a few times. A much larger clone is a single base away; this may be a read error. The chain has TRBV4-3 and TRBJ2-1, with a possible D match to TRBD2 (6 bases). This CDR3 spans 15 amino acids. Germline V CDR1 and CDR2: LGHNA, YSLEER. CDR3 nucleotides: TGCGCCAGCAGCCAAGAGTGGGGGGAAAGACATGAGCAGGTCTTC. It translates to CASSQEWGERHEQVF.

On this clonotype itself: Since a much larger clone is just one base distant, this may be a read error. The gene calls are TRBV12-3 or TRBV12-4 and TRBJ1-5; 7 positions agree with TRBD1. The CDR3 has 15 residues. After removal of 4 bases from V and 7 bases from J, the junction contained 10 bases not matched to a gene. The CDR3 spells CASSSTGTAGQPQHF. Written as DNA, the CDR3 is TGTGCCAGCAGTTCAACCGGGACAGCTGGGCAGCCCCAGCATTTT.

This clonotype was picked up many times. This chain connects TRBV15 to TRBJ2-1; D gene uncertain. The germline gives CDR1 LNHNV, CDR2 YYDKDF (reference sequence). V shed 4 bases and J shed 6 bases, with 4 bases lying between them. The CDR3 has 11 residues. The CDR3 sequence: CATSISNEQFF. CDR3 bases: TGTGCCACCAGCATTAGCAATGAGCAGTTCTTC.

In its sample, this clonotype was seen many times. This sequence joins TRBV3-1 and TRBJ2-3; D is unresolved. The V gene's germline CDR1 is LGHDT and CDR2 YNNKEL (reference sequence). V lost 0 bases to trimming and J lost 14 bases, with 12 bases between them. This CDR3 region has 12 residues. In nucleotides, the CDR3 is TGTGCCAGCAGCCAAGAAGGTCTCCGTTTGTATTTT. Translating it yields CASSQEGLRLYF.

This clonotype showed up many times. V usage is TRBV6-5 and J usage is TRBJ1-2; D is uncertain. The ends were cut back, 6 bases at V and 4 bases at J, with 12 bases in the middle. The CDR3 is made up of 13 amino acids. Looked up from germline, CDR1 is MNHEY and CDR2 is SVGAGI. For the CDR3, the DNA is TGTGCCAGCAGCCCTGAGGTGCGCTATGGCTACACCTTC. It encodes CASSPEVRYGYTF.

The chain combines TRBV5-1 with TRBJ2-7, with D unclear. This CDR3 has 13 amino acids. The germline V gene has CDR1 SGHRS and CDR2 YFSETQ. Trimming removed 4 bases from V and 2 bases from J, with 10 bases in between. In DNA form, the CDR3 reads TGCGCCAGCAGCCCGGACGAGCCCTACGAGCAGTACTTC. It codes for CASSPDEPYEQYF.

On this clonotype itself: This may arise from a read error, as a much more abundant clone is one base away. V usage is TRBV6-2 or TRBV6-3 and J usage is TRBJ1-1; D perhaps matches TRBD1 (6 bases). Per the germline V gene, CDR1 is MNHEY and CDR2 is SVGEGT. CDR3 size: 15 residues. V lost 7 bases and J 3 bases, leaving 18 bases between the germline ends. Here the CDR3 DNA reads TGTGCCAGCAACCCCACAGGGAGTGGGGACACTGAAGCTTTCTTT. Amino acids: CASNPTGSGDTEAFF.

The sample holds many counts of this clonotype. V gene TRBV27 combines with J gene TRBJ2-7, with D perhaps given as TRBD1 or TRBD2 (5 bases each). The CDR3 consists of 14 residues. Germline V gene data show CDR1 as MNHEY and CDR2 as SMNVEV (reference sequence). Trimming removed 3 bases at V and 3 bases at J, with 12 bases between. In nucleotides, the CDR3 is TGTGCCAGCAGTTTGGGACGGTCTGTCTACGAGCAGTACTTC. It specifies CASSLGRSVYEQYF.

The table lists this clonotype with many counts. The chain recombines TRBV12-3 or TRBV12-4 with TRBJ1-5; D is possibly TRBD1 (5 bases). Deletions cut 5 bases from V and 3 bases from J, with 11 bases between. The CDR3 sequence is 14 residues long. Written as DNA, the CDR3 is TGTGCCAGCAGTGCAACAGGAGTCAATCAGCCCCAGCATTTT. Translated, it gives CASSATGVNQPQHF.

This clonotype was recorded a few times. A much larger clone differs by one base, so this may be a read error. J is TRBJ2-7 and V is TRBV5-1; 10 bases line up with TRBD2. Per the germline V gene, CDR1 is SGHRS and CDR2 is YFSETQ. J was trimmed by 7 bases and V by 2 bases; bases with no gene match: 6. The CDR3 is made up of 14 amino acids. The CDR3 region is CASSLAGGDNEQYF. For the CDR3, the DNA is TGCGCCAGCAGCTTAGCGGGGGGGGACAATGAGCAGTACTTC.

This clonotype was counted many times. V and J are TRBV20-1 and TRBJ2-1; no clear D. Germline V gene lookup returns CDR1 DFQATT and CDR2 SNEGSKA (reference sequence). V dropped 0 bases and J dropped 6 bases, with 12 bases sitting between them. The CDR3 is 14 residues long. CDR3 region: CSARDNKLPNEQFF. Written as DNA, the CDR3 is TGCAGTGCTAGAGACAACAAGTTGCCCAATGAGCAGTTCTTC.

Points on this clonotype: This may be a read error: a much more frequent sequence differs by one nucleotide. The chain is built from TRBV30 and TRBJ2-2, with D possibly being TRBD2 (5 bases). This CDR3 is 12 amino acids long. V was pared by 0 bases and J by 7 bases, with 6 bases between. Germline CDR1 is GTSNPN and CDR2 is SVGIG (reference sequence). Here the CDR3 reads CAWSVTIGELFF. For the CDR3, the DNA is TGTGCCTGGAGTGTGACTATCGGGGAGCTGTTTTTT.

Many counts were recorded for this clonotype. The rearrangement uses TRBV28 and TRBJ2-7; TRBD1 agrees at 10 bases. Germline assignment: CDR1 MDHEN and CDR2 SYDVKM. The ends lost 6 bases at V and 2 bases at J; junction bases unmatched: 7. The CDR3 sequence is 15 residues long. CDR3 sequence (DNA): TGTGCCAGCAGATTGGGACAGGGGAGGACCTACGAGCAGTACTTC. Translation gives CASRLGQGRTYEQYF.

The chain uses TRBV25-1 and TRBJ2-1, with D unresolved. Germline V CDR1 and CDR2: MGHDK, SYGVNS. V was clipped by 2 bases and J by 6 bases, with 11 bases between them. This CDR3 has 14 amino acids. The CDR3 loop reads CASSEVGSPNEQFF. As DNA, the CDR3 is TGTGCCAGCAGTGAAGTAGGGTCCCCCAATGAGCAGTTCTTC.